This T cell receptor beta chain comes out of a study of blood T cell repertoires in COVID-19. This clone was observed a single time. The protocol was immunoSEQ multiplex PCR, while the TCRdb copy is restricted to in-frame clones and leaves out a portion. The table includes some 210,000 clones, about 76% detected once. There are 16 residues in the CDR3. From germline, CDR1 is SGHTA and CDR2 FQGNSA. V lost 4 bases, J lost 1 base, and 4 bases stayed unmatched. Sequenced sample: PBMCs or T cells enriched from blood (not recorded which). This TCR was sampled from a woman aged 50 to 65 with acute COVID-19. The V gene is TRBV7-2, the J gene TRBJ2-3; 11 nucleotides align to TRBD2. The CDR3 loop is CASSYSGRVGTDTQYF. The CDR3 DNA sequence: TGTGCCAGCAGCTATAGCGGGAGGGTCGGCACAGATACGCAGTATTTT.